The 27 T cell receptor beta chains below were found in one sample sequenced in a study of patients and donors after allogeneic stem cell transplantation. TCRdb called the RT-PCR reads again in MiXCR, with one record for every CDR3 protein. The sample yields roughly 960,000 distinct CDR3 sequences, over 15% seen once. Material: blood, either unsorted or a sorted T cell fraction (not recorded which). These receptors originate from a human donor who was either an allogeneic HSCT recipient or a stem cell or donor lymphocyte infusion donor (not recorded which). It is not recorded whose cells these are; they may come from a transplant donor.

This clonotype was seen only a few times. This sequence joins TRBV5-1 and TRBJ2-3; D ambiguous. Trimming pared 1 base from V and 0 bases from J, leaving 9 bases between. Looked up from germline, CDR1 is SGHRS and CDR2 is YFSETQ. This CDR3 is built from 15 residues. CDR3 sequence reads: CASSLYSDSTDTQYF. CDR3 nucleotide sequence: TGCGCCAGCAGCTTGTACAGCGACAGCACAGATACGCAGTATTTT.

There are a few counts of this clonotype. The chain joins TRBV15 to TRBJ2-7; D not resolved. Germline CDR1 LNHNV, CDR2 YYDKDF (reference sequence). V was pared by 6 bases and J by 6 bases, with 15 bases between. The CDR3 length is 13 residues. This CDR3 is CATSIPPIGEQYF. The CDR3 nucleotides are TGTGCCACCAGTATTCCTCCCATTGGCGAGCAGTACTTC.

This clonotype was seen only a few times. V gene TRBV20-1 combines with J gene TRBJ2-3; 14 nucleotides align to TRBD2. V shed 0 bases, J shed 0 bases, and the junction held 5 bases outside the gene matches. Germline V gene sequence: CDR1 DFQATT, CDR2 SNEGSKA (reference sequence). The CDR3 contains 18 residues. The CDR3 DNA is TGCAGTGCTAGAGATCCGGGACTAGCGGGGGATAGCACAGATACGCAGTATTTT. Protein product: CSARDPGLAGDSTDTQYF.

The chain joins TRBV10-3 to TRBJ2-7; a possible D gene is TRBD2 (5 bases). The CDR3 contains 15 residues. V lost 4 bases and J lost 7, with 20 bases in between. CDR1 ENHRY and CDR2 SYGVKD come from the germline V gene. The CDR3 reads CAISATSGRRDEQYF. The CDR3 DNA follows: TGTGCCATCAGTGCTACGTCGGGGAGAAGAGATGAGCAGTACTTC.

This clonotype was found a few times. The V and J genes are TRBV2 and TRBJ2-1; D not resolved. V was pared by 3 bases and J by 10 bases, with 19 bases between. The germline V gene has CDR1 SNHLY and CDR2 FYNNEI. This CDR3 is built from 15 residues. CDR3 DNA sequence: TGTGCCAGCAGTGACGGCTATCGCGGTTTTGGGGAGCAGTTCTTC. Protein sequence: CASSDGYRGFGEQFF.

V and J are TRBV11-3 and TRBJ2-6, with D unresolved. The germline V gene has CDR1 SGHNT and CDR2 YENEEA. Trimming pared 6 bases from V and 1 base from J, leaving 13 bases between. This CDR3 has 16 amino acids. DNA of the CDR3: TGTGCCAGCAGACTAACTTTGGGATCTGGGGCCAACGTCCTGACTTTC. It is translated as CASRLTLGSGANVLTF.

The chain uses TRBV25-1 and TRBJ2-2; TRBD1 matches at 8 bases. Germline-derived CDR1 and CDR2 are MGHDK and SYGVNS. With V trimmed by 3 bases and J by 1 base, 1 base remained unmatched. This CDR3 contains 15 residues. The CDR3 loop is CASSDDRGNTGELFF. DNA of the CDR3: TGTGCCAGCAGTGACGACAGGGGGAACACCGGGGAGCTGTTTTTT.

This clonotype came up many times. The rearrangement joins TRBV4-1 to TRBJ1-1, with a tentative D call TRBD1 (5 bases). The V gene lost 4 bases and the J gene lost 1 base, with 25 bases spanning the gap. Germline CDR1 is MGHRA and CDR2 is YSYEKL. This CDR3 contains 19 residues. The CDR3 coding sequence is TGCGCCAGCAGCCCACCTTTACGACAGCGAACCGATGAGAACACTGAAGCTTTCTTT. This gives the protein CASSPPLRQRTDENTEAFF.

This clonotype was seen a few times. This chain links TRBV5-4 with TRBJ2-7; D possibly uses TRBD1 or TRBD2 (5 bases each). Germline values: CDR1 SGHNT, CDR2 YYREEE (reference sequence). The CDR3 sequence is 14 residues long. Trimming shortened V by 2 bases and J by 2 bases, and 11 bases separated the two germline ends. The CDR3 loop reads CASSFRDDPYEQYF. The CDR3 DNA reads as TGTGCCAGCAGCTTCCGGGACGACCCCTACGAGCAGTACTTC.

The chain recombines TRBV6-1 with TRBJ2-3; 10 nucleotides align to TRBD2. The trim removed 7 bases at V and 5 bases at J, leaving 9 bases unmatched. Germline V gene lookup returns CDR1 MNHNS and CDR2 SASEGT. This CDR3 is built from 15 residues. The CDR3 region is CASNFPSGSGDTQYF. The CDR3, as DNA: TGTGCCAGCAATTTTCCTAGCGGGAGTGGAGATACGCAGTATTTT.

The V gene is TRBV9, the J gene TRBJ2-1; 11 nucleotides match TRBD2. The length of the CDR3 is 16 residues. V shed 2 bases, J shed 10 bases, and the junction held 11 bases outside the gene matches. CDR1 is SGDLS and CDR2 is YYNGEE in the germline V gene. In DNA form, the CDR3 reads TGTGCCAGCAGCGTCTCAACTAGCGGGGGAACTCGCGAGCAGTTCTTC. This sequence encodes CASSVSTSGGTREQFF. Using reference TRBV9 and TRBJ2-1 for the parts outside the CDR3, the full variable domain is DSGVTQTPKHLITATGQRVTLRCSPRSGDLSVYWYQQSLDQGLQFLIQYYNGEERAKGNILERFSAQQFPDLHSELNLSSLELGDSALYFCASSVSTSGGTREQFFGPGTRLTVL.

CDR3 bases: TGTGCCAGCAGTTTATTTGGGGGGGGGCTCCTCCAACCCTTGAACACTGAAGCTTTCTTT. It translates to CASSLFGGGLLQPLNTEAFF. V gene TRBV27 combines with J gene TRBJ1-1; maybe TRBD1 (6 bases). Trimming stripped 1 base from V and 0 bases from J, with 24 bases between. CDR1 MNHEY and CDR2 SMNVEV come from the germline V gene (reference sequence). The CDR3 has 20 residues.

This clonotype was observed a few times. This chain's CDR3 is CASSSRPIGLHQVAQYF. CDR3 coding DNA: TGTGCCAGCAGCTCACGGCCCATTGGACTGCACCAGGTCGCGCAGTATTTT. The chain links TRBV7-2 to TRBJ2-3; D is possibly TRBD2 (5 bases). The CDR3 loop spans 17 amino acids. The germline V and J ends were trimmed by 4 bases and 10 bases, with 27 bases remaining between them. Per germline, CDR1 SGHTA and CDR2 FQGNSA.

V is TRBV12-3 or TRBV12-4 and J is TRBJ1-2; 12 bases are a match to TRBD1. Trimming cost V 6 bases and J 7 bases; bases outside gene matches: 6. The CDR3 has 14 residues. CDR3 loop: CASRRGTGGFGYTF. The CDR3 coding sequence is TGTGCCAGCAGGAGGGGGACAGGGGGCTTTGGCTACACCTTC.

This chain joins TRBV11-2 and TRBJ2-5, with TRBD2 matching over 10 bases. With V trimmed by 5 bases and J by 5 bases, 14 bases remained unmatched. The CDR3 runs 17 residues. Looked up from germline, CDR1 is SGHAT and CDR2 is FQNNGV. For the CDR3, the DNA is TGTGCCAGCAGCCTACGCAGGACTAGCGGTCCCAGGGAGACCCAGTACTTC. Encoded protein: CASSLRRTSGPRETQYF.

The V and J genes are TRBV24-1 and TRBJ1-5; D is ambiguous. Trimming took 4 bases from V and 6 from J, leaving 9 bases between them. The germline CDR1 and CDR2 sequences are KGHDR and SFDVKD. This CDR3 spans 13 amino acids. The CDR3 DNA is TGTGCCACCAGTGACTTCAGTAGTCAGCCCCAGCATTTT. Its translation is CATSDFSSQPQHF.

A few counts support this clonotype. This sequence joins TRBV6-1 and TRBJ2-7; 7 bases are shared with TRBD1. V gave up 6 bases and J gave up 5 bases; unmatched junction bases: 16. Germline loops: CDR1 MNHNS, CDR2 SASEGT. The CDR3 is 16 amino acids. CDR3 in amino acids: CASSQSIGQVGHEQYF. The CDR3 DNA reads as TGTGCCAGCAGCCAATCGATCGGACAGGTGGGCCACGAGCAGTACTTC.

V usage is TRBV2 and J usage is TRBJ2-5; TRBD2 matches 7 bases. Germline V gives CDR1 SNHLY, CDR2 FYNNEI. V gave up 3 bases and J gave up 6 bases; unmatched junction bases: 4. The CDR3 length is 13 residues. This CDR3 is CASSEGGVKTQYF. The CDR3 nucleotides read TGTGCCAGCAGTGAGGGGGGGGTGAAGACCCAGTACTTC.

This clonotype was recorded many times. The chain employs TRBV3-1 and TRBJ1-2; D gene unclear. V was cut by 0 bases and J by 3 bases, with 11 bases left in between. The CDR3 consists of 15 residues. CDR1 is LGHDT and CDR2 is YNNKEL in the germline V gene (reference sequence). CDR3 DNA sequence: TGTGCCAGCAGCCAAGATCAGTATGTTTACTATGGCTACACCTTC. This gives the protein CASSQDQYVYYGYTF.

This clonotype occurred a few times. This chain uses TRBV12-3 or TRBV12-4 with TRBJ1-4, with D maybe TRBD1 (6 bases). The CDR3 is made up of 15 amino acids. Trimming stripped 6 bases from V and 3 bases from J, with 14 bases between. CDR3 coding DNA: TGTGCCAGCAGCTTCCTGGGGGCCTCTAATGAAAAACTGTTTTTT. Translation: CASSFLGASNEKLFF.

This clonotype has just a few counts. This chain uses TRBV27 with TRBJ2-6; a possible D gene is TRBD2 (5 bases). CDR1 is MNHEY, CDR2 SMNVEV, per germline (reference sequence). Trimming removed 4 bases at V and 1 base at J, with 11 bases between. The CDR3 is 16 amino acids. CDR3 sequence (DNA): TGTGCCAGCAGTTCCTCCCTAGCTTCTGGGGCCAACGTCCTGACTTTC. This gives the protein CASSSSLASGANVLTF.

The V and J genes are TRBV20-1 and TRBJ2-3; a possible D gene is TRBD2 (5 bases). Germline values: CDR1 DFQATT, CDR2 SNEGSKA (reference sequence). The CDR3 runs to 15 residues. Trimming pared 6 bases from V and 1 base from J, leaving 17 bases between. This CDR3 reads CSATAGTLGTDTQYF. The DNA of the CDR3 is TGCAGTGCGACTGCGGGTACCCTAGGCACAGATACGCAGTATTTT.

This chain connects TRBV7-9 to TRBJ2-1, with 10 bases matching TRBD1. Per germline, CDR1 SEHNR and CDR2 FQNEAQ (reference sequence). There are 15 residues in the CDR3. V lost 6 bases and J lost 4; bases outside the gene matches: 6. The CDR3 region is CASRGGQGTYNEQFF. The CDR3 region has the DNA TGTGCCAGCAGGGGGGGACAGGGGACTTACAATGAGCAGTTCTTC.

This clonotype has just a few counts. The V and J genes are TRBV2 and TRBJ2-5; D gene uncertain. The CDR3 runs to 12 residues. CDR1 SNHLY and CDR2 FYNNEI come from the germline V gene. Trimming stripped 3 bases from V and 5 bases from J, with 7 bases between. This chain's CDR3 is CASSELLETQYF. In nucleotides, the CDR3 is TGTGCCAGCAGTGAGCTCTTGGAGACCCAGTACTTC.

The chain combines TRBV9 with TRBJ2-5; the D gene is possibly TRBD2 (5 bases). The CDR3 length is 15 residues. Germline V CDR1 and CDR2: SGDLS, YYNGEE. V was trimmed by 5 bases and J by 1 base, leaving 15 bases between them. Here the CDR3 reads CASRKGEGSQETQYF. The CDR3 DNA reads as TGTGCCAGCAGGAAGGGAGAGGGTAGCCAAGAGACCCAGTACTTC.

The chain employs TRBV4-1 and TRBJ2-3; 11 nucleotides align to TRBD1. In germline, CDR1 is MGHRA, CDR2 YSYEKL. Losses at the gene ends were 1 base for V and 5 bases for J; bases not matched to a gene: 2. This CDR3 has 15 residues. This CDR3 reads CASSQVGQGEDTQYF. CDR3 bases: TGCGCCAGCAGCCAAGTGGGACAGGGGGAAGATACGCAGTATTTT.

In its sample, this clonotype was seen a few times. V and J are TRBV29-1 and TRBJ2-5; TRBD2 aligns across 7 bases. J lost 3 bases, V lost 6 bases, and 10 bases had no gene match. The CDR3 length is 14 residues. Germline V CDR1 and CDR2: SQVTM, ANQGSEA. CDR3 nucleotides: TGCAGCGTCGCCCGCGGGACTACAAAAGAGACCCAGTACTTC. Its translation: CSVARGTTKETQYF.